The 19 T cell receptor beta chains in this list originate from one sample, sequenced in a study of T cells in Graves' hyperthyroidism and ophthalmopathy. Amplified TCR beta CDR3 regions derived from RNA transcripts. Using the HTBI primer set, a first-round RT-PCR was run on the TCR CDR3. TCRdb reanalysed the multiplex PCR reads using MiXCR and keeps one entry per CDR3 protein. Of over 400,000 distinct CDR3 sequences in the sample, roughly 15% were seen once. The sample was blood. The receptors shown here come from a man in his late teens or twenties with Graves' ophthalmopathy.

At least ten counts were recorded for this clonotype. The rearrangement links TRBV20-1 to TRBJ1-1, with a possible D match to TRBD1 (6 bases). CDR1 and CDR2 from the germline V gene are DFQATT and SNEGSKA (reference sequence). Trimming took 1 base from V and 1 from J, leaving 13 bases between them. The CDR3 totals 15 residues. The CDR3, as DNA: TGCAGTGCTAGAGCCGGGGGCAATTCGAACACTGAAGCTTTCTTT. Encoded protein: CSARAGGNSNTEAFF.

The chain is built from TRBV10-3 and TRBJ1-5; D is possibly TRBD1 (6 bases). V lost 3 bases, J lost 4 bases, and 13 bases lay in between. Germline assignment: CDR1 ENHRY and CDR2 SYGVKD. This CDR3 is 15 amino acids long. Here the CDR3 reads CAISEAGALNQPQHF. In nucleotides, the CDR3 is TGTGCCATCAGTGAAGCAGGGGCGCTTAATCAGCCCCAGCATTTT.

This clonotype was counted between two and nine times. The chain has TRBV6-1 and TRBJ2-1; possibly TRBD2 for D (5 bases). Between the trimmed V and J ends, which lost 6 bases and 1 base, there was a span of 13 bases. This CDR3 comprises 15 residues. Germline V gene lookup returns CDR1 MNHNS and CDR2 SASEGT. For the CDR3, the DNA is TGTGCCAGCAGATACGCACCGGGATCCTACAATGAGCAGTTCTTC. It translates to CASRYAPGSYNEQFF.

This clonotype has at least ten counts. The CDR3 sequence is CAGQRGVNTEAFF. CDR3 coding DNA: TGTGCCGGACAAAGGGGGGTGAACACTGAAGCTTTCTTT. The chain has TRBV27 and TRBJ1-1; a weak D match, TRBD1 (6 bases). In germline, CDR1 is MNHEY, CDR2 SMNVEV (reference sequence). V was pared by 11 bases and J by 0 bases, with 13 bases between. The CDR3 runs to 13 residues.

This chain connects TRBV7-9 to TRBJ2-3; no reliable D call. The CDR3 runs 14 residues. Germline V gene lookup returns CDR1 SEHNR and CDR2 FQNEAQ (reference sequence). The V gene lost 1 base and the J gene lost 6 bases, with 11 bases spanning the gap. This CDR3 is CASSLVTRVDTQYF. CDR3 bases: TGTGCCAGCAGCTTAGTTACCCGGGTGGATACGCAGTATTTT.

The genes are TRBV6-2 or TRBV6-3 and TRBJ2-2; 10 nucleotides line up with TRBD2. The CDR3 is made up of 15 amino acids. V shed 11 bases and J 4 bases; nucleotides not matched to a gene: 10. The germline gives CDR1 MNHEY, CDR2 SVGEGT. In nucleotides, the CDR3 is TGTGCCGCCATGCTAGCGGGAGAGTTCACCGGGGAGCTGTTTTTT. Amino acid sequence: CAAMLAGEFTGELFF.

About this clonotype itself: The junction departs from the called germline gene at one end, perhaps through a read error. The chain recombines TRBV6-1 with TRBJ2-7; 8 bases line up with TRBD1. CDR3 length: 13 amino acids. Germline CDR1 reads MNHNS; CDR2 reads SASEGT. The CDR3 sequence is CVSSWDRLFEQYF. DNA of the CDR3: TGTGTCAGCTCTTGGGACAGGCTTTTCGAGCAGTACTTC.

This clonotype occurred many times. The chain combines TRBV7-3 with TRBJ2-1; D is possibly TRBD1 or TRBD2 (5 bases each). The CDR3 length is 15 residues. Germline CDR1 is SGHTA and CDR2 is FQGTGA. Between the trimmed V and J ends, which lost 2 bases and 6 bases, there was a span of 14 bases. This chain's CDR3 is CASSLPWDGSNEQFF. The CDR3 DNA is TGTGCCAGCAGCTTACCATGGGACGGAAGCAATGAGCAGTTCTTC.

The chain combines TRBV27 with TRBJ1-4, with unresolved D. Trimming left V 5 bases short and J 6 bases short, with 19 bases between. CDR3 length equals 16 residues. CDR1 MNHEY and CDR2 SMNVEV come from the germline V gene (reference sequence). This CDR3 is CASSHTPEYLYEKLFF. The DNA for the CDR3 is TGTGCCAGCAGTCACACTCCTGAGTATCTCTATGAAAAACTGTTTTTT.

This clonotype has more than one count but fewer than ten. Mismatch with germline at one junction end may stem from a read error. The V and J genes are TRBV24-1 and TRBJ2-3; D is unresolved. Per germline, CDR1 KGHDR and CDR2 SFDVKD. The CDR3 extends over 9 amino acids. Written as DNA, the CDR3 is TGTGCCACCGGTGATACGCAGTATTTT. Residues: CATGDTQYF.

At least ten counts were recorded for this clonotype. This rearrangement joins TRBV7-3 to TRBJ1-3; D is uncertain. Trimming shortened V by 0 bases and J by 3 bases, and 15 bases separated the two germline ends. The CDR3 runs to 17 residues. Germline lookup yields CDR1 SGHTA and CDR2 FQGTGA. Here the CDR3 DNA reads TGTGCCAGCAGCTTAACGGGAGGAGGGCAATTTGGAAACACCATATATTTT. This encodes CASSLTGGGQFGNTIYF.

This clonotype was seen at least ten times. The chain has TRBV4-1 and TRBJ2-5; TRBD2 agrees at 7 bases. CDR3 length: 15 residues. From germline, CDR1 is MGHRA and CDR2 YSYEKL. V was pared by 0 bases and J by 3 bases, with 4 bases of the junction left unmatched. The CDR3 nucleotides are TGCGCCAGCAGCCAAGATCCTAGCGGTGAAGAGACCCAGTACTTC. Protein product: CASSQDPSGEETQYF.

Ten or more counts support this clonotype. This chain joins TRBV9 and TRBJ2-7, with D uncertain. V gave up 2 bases and J gave up 6 bases, with 9 bases separating them. The CDR3 sequence is 12 residues long. Germline V gene sequence: CDR1 SGDLS, CDR2 YYNGEE. DNA for the CDR3: TGTGCCAGCAGCGTGTTGGGTGGCGAGCAGTACTTC. This translates into CASSVLGGEQYF.

This clonotype was counted ten times or more. The chain uses TRBV5-1 and TRBJ2-1; TRBD2 aligns across 12 bases. The CDR3 contains 15 residues. Germline V CDR1 and CDR2: SGHRS, YFSETQ. Trimming cost V 1 base and J 4 bases; bases outside gene matches: 0. The CDR3, as DNA: TGCGCCAGCAGCTTGACTAGCGGGAGGTACAATGAGCAGTTCTTC. Its translation: CASSLTSGRYNEQFF.

This clonotype was detected only a few times. The chain carries TRBV4-1 and TRBJ2-5; TRBD1 might be the D (7 bases). In germline, CDR1 is MGHRA, CDR2 YSYEKL. This CDR3 region has 15 residues. The V end lost 6 bases, the J end lost 4 bases, and 18 bases lay between the germline ends. CDR3 sequence: CASRNLQGGGETQYF. The CDR3 bases are TGCGCCAGCAGAAACCTGCAGGGGGGAGGAGAGACCCAGTACTTC.

J is TRBJ2-5 and V is TRBV7-3; the D is unclear. Germline-derived CDR1 and CDR2 are SGHTA and FQGTGA. CDR3 length: 12 amino acids. Trimming removed 5 bases from V and 7 bases from J, with 11 bases in between. CDR3 sequence: CASSDPSGTQYF. CDR3 coding DNA: TGTGCCAGCAGCGACCCGAGTGGGACCCAGTACTTC.

J is TRBJ1-1 and V is TRBV29-1; TRBD1 matches 7 bases. Losses at the gene ends were 7 bases for V and 5 bases for J; bases not matched to a gene: 7. Per germline, CDR1 SQVTM and CDR2 ANQGSEA. The CDR3 is 12 amino acids. The CDR3 DNA reads as TGCAGCGCCGGCCACAGGGGTACTGAAGCTTTCTTT. This sequence encodes CSAGHRGTEAFF.

This sequence joins TRBV25-1 and TRBJ2-7, with D possibly being TRBD2 (5 bases). V was trimmed by 3 bases and J by 4 bases, leaving 7 bases between them. CDR3 length: 12 residues. The germline gives CDR1 MGHDK, CDR2 SYGVNS. The CDR3 DNA sequence: TGTGCCAGCAGTGATAGGAGGTACGAGCAGTACTTC. Its protein product is CASSDRRYEQYF.

This clonotype was found many times. The chain carries TRBV7-9 and TRBJ1-5, with D possibly TRBD1 on 5 matching bases. This CDR3 has 16 residues. Germline CDR1 SEHNR, CDR2 FQNEAQ (reference sequence). Deletions cut 5 bases from V and 2 bases from J, with 16 bases between. CDR3 nucleotides: TGTGCCAGCAGCCCACCGGGAGGGGAGGGCAATCAGCCCCAGCATTTT. It specifies CASSPPGGEGNQPQHF.